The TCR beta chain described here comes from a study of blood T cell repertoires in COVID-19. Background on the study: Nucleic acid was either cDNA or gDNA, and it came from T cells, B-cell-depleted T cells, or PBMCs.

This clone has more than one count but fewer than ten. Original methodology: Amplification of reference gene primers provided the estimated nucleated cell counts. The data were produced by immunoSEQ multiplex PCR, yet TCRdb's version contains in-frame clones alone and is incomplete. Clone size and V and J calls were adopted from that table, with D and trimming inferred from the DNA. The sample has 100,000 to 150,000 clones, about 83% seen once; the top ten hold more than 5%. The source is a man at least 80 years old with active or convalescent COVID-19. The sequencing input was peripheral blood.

For the CDR3, the DNA is TGTGCCAGCAGTCTAACACAGGGGGCCGACCAGTTCTTC. It is translated as CASSLTQGADQFF. The gene calls are TRBV27 and TRBJ2-1, with 9 bases lining up with TRBD1. Germline CDR1 is MNHEY and CDR2 is SMNVEV (reference sequence). This CDR3 comprises 13 residues. V lost 5 bases to trimming and J lost 13 bases; unmatched junction nucleotides: 9.